This is a list of T cell receptor beta chains from one sample in a study of cytotoxic CD8 clonotypes in ibrutinib-treated CLL. TCRdb's table, derived via immunoSEQ multiplex PCR, lists solely in-frame clones and lacks some. Among more than 85,000 clones, over 60% were seen once, and the ten largest hold under 30%. The source material was PBMCs, sampled after 24 months of ibrutinib treatment. These receptors all stem from a human donor with chronic lymphocytic leukemia. The CDR3 runs from the conserved cysteine through the conserved F or W. D genes are given only for firm matches. Not every row has a clone size; where given, it reads once, few, many or a size class.

d_call,j_call,v_call,clone_size,cdr3_nt,cdr3_aa
.,TRBJ1-5,TRBV15,once,TGTGCCACCAGCAGAGACACAGCAACCCAGCATTTT,CATSRDTATQHF
.,TRBJ1-2,TRBV29-1,.,TGCAGCGTTGAAGGCAGGGGAGTATCCTATGGCTACACCTTC,CSVEGRGVSYGYTF
TRBD2,TRBJ2-1,TRBV30,.,TGTGCCTGGAGTGGGGCCACTAGCGGGGGTGGGTTTGGGGAGCAGTTCTTC,CAWSGATSGGGFGEQFF
TRBD1,TRBJ2-4,TRBV6-6,few,TGTGCCAGCAGTTGGGGACAGGAGTTAGCCAAAAACATTCAGTACTTC,CASSWGQELAKNIQYF
.,TRBJ2-7,TRBV27,.,TGTGCCAGCAGTTTATCGTGGGGTCAGGGCCACGAGCAGTACTTC,CASSLSWGQGHEQYF
TRBD2,TRBJ2-3,TRBV10-3,.,TGTGCCATCAGTGGGGCAGGGAGGGACACAGATACGCAGTATTTT,CAISGAGRDTDTQYF
TRBD2,TRBJ2-1,TRBV6-1,.,TGTGCCAGCAGTGAAAGTTTGGGACTAGCGGGAGGCAATGAGCAGTTCTTC,CASSESLGLAGGNEQFF
.,TRBJ2-2,TRBV29-1,.,TGCAGCGTTGAAGAATCGGAGACCGGGGAGCTGTTTTTT,CSVEESETGELFF
.,TRBJ2-5,TRBV7-2,.,TGTGCCAGCAGCTTAAGCAGGGGCCAAGAGACCCAGTACTTC,CASSLSRGQETQYF
.,TRBJ2-5,TRBV27,.,TGTGCCAGCAGTACCTCGCGGGGGCTCGGAGAGACCCAGTACTTC,CASSTSRGLGETQYF
TRBD1,TRBJ2-7,TRBV10-3,.,TGTGCCATCAGCGGGGACAGGGGAGGTGAGCAGTACTTC,CAISGDRGGEQYF
.,TRBJ2-1,TRBV25-1,.,TGTGCCAGCAGTGAGACAGAACAGTTCTTC,CASSETEQFF
TRBD1,TRBJ1-1,TRBV27,.,TGTGCCAGCAGCCATGGACAGGGGCAGGGGGCTTTCTTT,CASSHGQGQGAFF
.,TRBJ2-2,TRBV11-2,.,TGTGCCAGCAGCTTAGATCCCCCGACAGCGAACACCGGGGAGCTGTTTTTT,CASSLDPPTANTGELFF
.,TRBJ2-1,TRBV7-3,.,TGTGCCAGCAGCTTACAGGGGCCGAGCTCCTACAATGAGCAGTTCTTC,CASSLQGPSSYNEQFF
.,TRBJ1-1,TRBV5-6,few,TGTGCCAGCAGCTTAACAGGGCTCTACCCTTTCTTT,CASSLTGLYPFF
.,TRBJ1-1,TRBV12-2,few,TGTGCAAGTCGCCAGAACCGGAACACTGAAGCTTTCTTT,CASRQNRNTEAFF
.,TRBJ2-3,TRBV6-1,.,TGTGCCAGCAGTGATCAACGGGGATCTAGCACAGATACGCAGTATTTT,CASSDQRGSSTDTQYF
.,TRBJ1-4,TRBV27,.,TGTGCCAGCAGTTTAGGGGCCGAGGGTGAAAAACTGTTTTTT,CASSLGAEGEKLFF
.,TRBJ2-1,TRBV27,.,TGTGCCAGCAGTTCCAAACCCCCGGGGGTCCATGAGCAGTTCTTC,CASSSKPPGVHEQFF
TRBD1,TRBJ1-1,TRBV9,.,TGTGCCAGCAGCACGTCGACAGGGGGGAACACTGAAGCTTTCTTT,CASSTSTGGNTEAFF
.,TRBJ2-3,TRBV7-6,.,TGTGCCAGCAGCTTAGCGGGGGAGGGGGGCACAGATACGCAGTATTTT,CASSLAGEGGTDTQYF
TRBD1,TRBJ2-7,TRBV7-8,once,TGTGCCAGCAGCTTCCCCTGGGACAGGGAGGACGAGCAGTACTTC,CASSFPWDREDEQYF
.,TRBJ1-1,TRBV9,few,TGTGCCAGCAGCGTGGGGCTGACAGGTCTGAACACTGAAGCTTTCTTT,CASSVGLTGLNTEAFF
TRBD1,TRBJ1-1,TRBV5-4,.,TGTGCCAGCAGCATCGGACAGGGACGCACTGAAGCTTTCTTT,CASSIGQGRTEAFF
.,TRBJ1-2,TRBV19,.,TGTGCCAGTTCGCGTTTGCTACCCTCGTCCTATGGCTACACCTTC,CASSRLLPSSYGYTF
.,TRBJ1-2,TRBV4-2,.,TGTGCCAGCAGCCAAGATCAATATGGCTACACCTTC,CASSQDQYGYTF
TRBD1,TRBJ2-5,TRBV6-1,.,TGTGCCAGTAGGACAGGGGGTCAAGAGACCCAGTACTTC,CASRTGGQETQYF
.,TRBJ2-2,TRBV7-3,.,TGTGCCAGCAGCGCGAGAGGTAGCACCGGGGAGCTGTTTTTT,CASSARGSTGELFF
.,TRBJ2-6,TRBV4-2,many,TGTGCCAGCAGCTTGGGTTCCGGGGGGCCCCCCTCTGGGGCCAACGTCCTGACTTTC,CASSLGSGGPPSGANVLTF
TRBD1,TRBJ2-7,TRBV9,.,TGTGCCAGCAGCATGCGGACAGGGGGGATTGACGAGCAGTACTTC,CASSMRTGGIDEQYF
.,TRBJ1-1,TRBV7-9,.,TGTGCCAGCAGCCCTATGGGCCAGCCAAGGGATGAAGCTTTCTTT,CASSPMGQPRDEAFF
.,TRBJ2-7,TRBV7-8,.,TGTGCCAGCAGCCTGGTTGTGGGCCCACACGAGCAGTACTTC,CASSLVVGPHEQYF
.,TRBJ2-7,TRBV29-1,.,TGCAGCGGCCGGGACAACTCCTACGAGCAGTACTTC,CSGRDNSYEQYF
TRBD1,TRBJ1-4,TRBV5-6,few,TGTGCCAGCAGCGACAGGGGGGAAAAACTGTTTTTT,CASSDRGEKLFF
.,TRBJ2-7,TRBV6-1,few,TGTGCCAGCAGTGAAGCGCTGGGCAAGACCTACGAGCAGTACTTC,CASSEALGKTYEQYF
.,TRBJ1-2,TRBV29-1,few,TGCAGCGTTGAGACCACGGGCTATGGTGGCTACACCTTC,CSVETTGYGGYTF
TRBD2,TRBJ2-7,TRBV18,few,TGTGCCAGCTCACGACTAGCGGGGGACAGCGACGAGCAGTACTTC,CASSRLAGDSDEQYF
TRBD2,TRBJ2-5,TRBV7-9,.,TGTGCCAGCAGCCCAAGCCCCGGACTAGCTGTGGAGACCCAGTACTTC,CASSPSPGLAVETQYF
.,TRBJ2-2,TRBV30,few,TGTGCCTGGACCTCCACCGGGGAGCTGTTTTTT,CAWTSTGELFF
TRBD1,TRBJ1-6,TRBV5-1,few,TGCGCCAGCAGCTGGAGGGACAGGGACAATTCACCCCTCCACTTT,CASSWRDRDNSPLHF
.,TRBJ1-2,TRBV19,.,TGTGCCAGTTCAATCGGGGAGGCCTACTATGGCTACACCTTC,CASSIGEAYYGYTF
.,TRBJ2-2,TRBV18,.,TGTGCCAGCTCACCACCTTCGGTCCGGGGGCGGACCGGGGAGCTGTTTTTT,CASSPPSVRGRTGELFF
TRBD2,TRBJ2-5,TRBV11-2,.,TGTGCCAGCAGCTTAGGATCTATAGCGGGAGTTTTGGAGACCCAGTACTTC,CASSLGSIAGVLETQYF
.,TRBJ2-7,TRBV6-1,once,TGTGCCAGCAGAGGGGACCCAACCTACGAGCAGTACTTC,CASRGDPTYEQYF
.,TRBJ1-1,TRBV7-7,.,TGTGCTAGCAGCTTCAGTGAGAACACTGAAGCTTTCTTT,CASSFSENTEAFF
TRBD2,TRBJ2-7,TRBV18,few,TGTGCCAGCTCACCCGGACTAGCGGGAGCCCTCTTCTCCTACGAGCAGTACTTC,CASSPGLAGALFSYEQYF
TRBD2,TRBJ2-1,TRBV9,.,TGTGCCAGCAGCGCAACTAGCGGCCTACAAGGTGAGCAGTTCTTC,CASSATSGLQGEQFF
TRBD2,TRBJ2-1,TRBV7-3,.,TGTGCCAGCAGCTTTAGCGGGGCGACCTACAATGAGCAGTTCTTC,CASSFSGATYNEQFF
.,TRBJ2-2,TRBV5-1,.,TGCGCCAGCAGAGCAACCTCCGGGGAGCTGTTTTTT,CASRATSGELFF